A selection of T cell receptor beta chains follows, all from one sample in a study of T cells in Graves' hyperthyroidism and ophthalmopathy. One entry per CDR3 protein results from TCRdb running MiXCR on the multiplex PCR reads. Here the sample spans approximately 200,000 distinct CDR3 sequences, 15% to 20% being singletons. Material for sequencing was blood. The receptors here all came from a man aged 40-50 years with Graves' hyperthyroidism. Each CDR3 is given with its conserved first and last residue. The D gene is left open where the match is weak. Only part of the rows carry a size: once, few, many, or a class if the clone is expanded.

D gene: TRBD1
J gene: TRBJ1-6
clone size: many
V gene: TRBV12-3/TRBV12-4
CDR3 protein: CASSPTGDSPLHF
CDR3 DNA: TGTGCCAGCAGCCCCACAGGGGACTCACCCCTCCACTTT

D gene: TRBD2
J gene: TRBJ2-7
clone size: many
V gene: TRBV28
CDR3 protein: CASSTRAGSYEQYF
CDR3 DNA: TGTGCCAGCAGCACAAGAGCGGGGTCCTACGAGCAGTACTTC

D gene: .
J gene: TRBJ2-5
clone size: many
V gene: TRBV13
CDR3 protein: CASSSLQETQYF
CDR3 DNA: TGTGCCAGCAGCTCCCTCCAAGAGACCCAGTACTTC

D gene: .
J gene: TRBJ2-5
clone size: many
V gene: TRBV28
CDR3 protein: CASSLGSRETQYF
CDR3 DNA: TGTGCCAGCAGTTTAGGTAGTCGAGAGACCCAGTACTTC

D gene: TRBD2
J gene: TRBJ2-5
clone size: many
V gene: TRBV18
CDR3 protein: CASSPPGLAEETQYF
CDR3 DNA: TGTGCCAGCTCACCTCCGGGACTAGCGGAAGAGACCCAGTACTTC

D gene: .
J gene: TRBJ1-1
clone size: .
V gene: TRBV5-1
CDR3 protein: CASSLAGEEAFF
CDR3 DNA: TGCGCCAGCAGCCTGGCAGGAGAAGAAGCTTTCTTT

D gene: TRBD1
J gene: TRBJ2-7
clone size: many
V gene: TRBV20-1
CDR3 protein: CSARVLTGNTYEQYF
CDR3 DNA: TGCAGTGCTAGAGTCCTGACAGGGAACACCTACGAGCAGTACTTC

D gene: TRBD1
J gene: TRBJ2-5
clone size: few
V gene: TRBV28
CDR3 protein: CASGRDRGPQETQYF
CDR3 DNA: TGTGCCAGCGGCCGGGACAGGGGACCTCAAGAGACCCAGTACTTC

D gene: .
J gene: TRBJ2-7
clone size: .
V gene: TRBV19
CDR3 protein: CASRADSTGPYEQYF
CDR3 DNA: TGTGCCAGTAGAGCCGACAGCACAGGCCCTTACGAGCAGTACTTC

D gene: .
J gene: TRBJ2-2
clone size: .
V gene: TRBV5-6
CDR3 protein: CASSEEYTGELFF
CDR3 DNA: TGTGCCAGCAGTGAGGAGTACACCGGGGAGCTGTTTTTT

D gene: .
J gene: TRBJ1-2
clone size: many
V gene: TRBV3-1
CDR3 protein: CASSQDGGNGYTF
CDR3 DNA: TGTGCCAGCAGCCAAGATGGCGGGAACGGCTACACCTTC

D gene: TRBD1
J gene: TRBJ2-7
clone size: many
V gene: TRBV28
CDR3 protein: CASSSYRGYEQYF
CDR3 DNA: TGTGCCAGCAGTTCCTACAGGGGGTACGAGCAGTACTTC

D gene: .
J gene: TRBJ2-1
clone size: many
V gene: TRBV28
CDR3 protein: CASSLGGFGNEQFF
CDR3 DNA: TGTGCCAGCAGTTTGGGGGGATTCGGCAATGAGCAGTTCTTC

D gene: TRBD1
J gene: TRBJ1-5
clone size: few
V gene: TRBV6-1
CDR3 protein: CASIQDRGGNQPQHF
CDR3 DNA: TGTGCCAGCATCCAGGACAGGGGTGGAAATCAGCCCCAGCATTTT

D gene: TRBD2
J gene: TRBJ2-3
clone size: many
V gene: TRBV5-5
CDR3 protein: CASSWTSGGARNTQYF
CDR3 DNA: TGTGCCAGCAGCTGGACTAGCGGGGGGGCCCGTAATACGCAGTATTTT

D gene: .
J gene: TRBJ1-1
clone size: .
V gene: TRBV12-5
CDR3 protein: CASGSGTEAFF
CDR3 DNA: TGTGCTAGTGGTTCCGGCACTGAAGCTTTCTTT

D gene: .
J gene: TRBJ1-1
clone size: many
V gene: TRBV20-1
CDR3 protein: CSARDGQSMNTEAFF
CDR3 DNA: TGCAGTGCTAGAGATGGTCAGTCCATGAACACTGAAGCTTTCTTT

D gene: .
J gene: TRBJ2-1
clone size: many
V gene: TRBV24-1
CDR3 protein: CATSGGAQGPYNEQFF
CDR3 DNA: TGTGCCACCAGTGGTGGAGCTCAGGGACCCTACAATGAGCAGTTCTTC

D gene: TRBD1
J gene: TRBJ2-3
clone size: .
V gene: TRBV24-1
CDR3 protein: CATSDPPGQGTLSTDTQYF
CDR3 DNA: TGTGCCACCAGTGATCCGCCGGGACAGGGGACACTTAGCACAGATACGCAGTATTTT

D gene: .
J gene: TRBJ2-3
clone size: .
V gene: TRBV6-9
CDR3 protein: CASSRVDTQYF
CDR3 DNA: TGTGCCAGCAGCAGGGTAGATACGCAGTATTTT

D gene: .
J gene: TRBJ2-1
clone size: .
V gene: TRBV6-2/TRBV6-3
CDR3 protein: CASSYAAGSGASMFF
CDR3 DNA: TGTGCCAGCAGTTACGCGGCAGGATCGGGTGCTAGCATGTTCTTC

D gene: .
J gene: TRBJ2-4
clone size: many
V gene: TRBV6-1
CDR3 protein: CASSPRDVKNIQYF
CDR3 DNA: TGTGCCAGCAGTCCCAGGGACGTCAAAAACATTCAGTACTTC

D gene: .
J gene: TRBJ2-3
clone size: many
V gene: TRBV9
CDR3 protein: CASSVGGTGTDTQYF
CDR3 DNA: TGTGCCAGCAGCGTTGGCGGGACGGGCACAGATACGCAGTATTTT

D gene: .
J gene: TRBJ1-1
clone size: many
V gene: TRBV4-2
CDR3 protein: CASSQVAIQAEAFF
CDR3 DNA: TGTGCCAGCAGCCAAGTGGCCATCCAAGCCGAAGCTTTCTTT

D gene: .
J gene: TRBJ2-7
clone size: many
V gene: TRBV6-2/TRBV6-3
CDR3 protein: CASSYSSLNEQYF
CDR3 DNA: TGTGCCAGCAGTTACTCGTCGTTAAACGAGCAGTACTTC

D gene: .
J gene: TRBJ2-7
clone size: many
V gene: TRBV5-5
CDR3 protein: CASSSFLYEQYF
CDR3 DNA: TGTGCCAGCAGCTCATTCCTCTACGAGCAGTACTTC

D gene: .
J gene: TRBJ2-3
clone size: many
V gene: TRBV6-1
CDR3 protein: CASRGGWPDTQYF
CDR3 DNA: TGTGCCAGCCGGGGCGGCTGGCCAGATACGCAGTATTTT

D gene: TRBD2
J gene: TRBJ2-7
clone size: .
V gene: TRBV4-2
CDR3 protein: CASSQSMAGTSSYEQYF
CDR3 DNA: TGTGCCAGCAGCCAAAGTATGGCCGGGACTAGCTCCTACGAGCAGTACTTC

D gene: .
J gene: TRBJ1-2
clone size: few
V gene: TRBV3-1
CDR3 protein: CASSQDLKQSYTF
CDR3 DNA: TGTGCCAGCAGCCAAGATCTGAAGCAGAGCTACACCTTC

D gene: .
J gene: TRBJ1-1
clone size: many
V gene: TRBV5-1
CDR3 protein: CASSSFTGFDTEAFF
CDR3 DNA: TGCGCCAGCAGCTCTTTTACAGGGTTTGACACTGAAGCTTTCTTT

D gene: TRBD1
J gene: TRBJ1-5
clone size: many
V gene: TRBV30
CDR3 protein: CAWGGTGDQPQHF
CDR3 DNA: TGTGCCTGGGGTGGGACAGGGGATCAGCCCCAGCATTTT